These T cell receptor beta chains were read from a single sample in a study of post-analysis software for immune sequencing data. Using its own MiXCR run on the PCR reads, TCRdb lists one record per CDR3 protein. Of some 450,000 distinct CDR3 sequences listed, over 35% were seen once; the top ten hold over 10%. Sequences were obtained from blood. All receptors derive from a girl aged 5 to 17 with multiple sclerosis. Both conserved end residues are part of each CDR3. A D gene is named only where the DNA matches it firmly. Where a row states a size, it is once, few, many or the class of an expanded clone; other rows omit it.

TRBV20-1	TRBD2	TRBJ2-1	once	CSVRGLAGTYNEQFF	TGCAGTGTTAGGGGCCTAGCGGGAACCTACAATGAGCAGTTCTTC
TRBV20-1	NA	TRBJ2-1	NA	CSARDSSISYNEQFF	TGCAGTGCTAGAGATAGCAGTATCTCCTACAATGAGCAGTTCTTC
TRBV20-1	NA	TRBJ2-5	NA	CSVRSGETQYF	TGCAGTGTCAGGTCCGGGGAGACCCAGTACTTC
TRBV14	NA	TRBJ2-1	NA	CASSQEWGSGNEQFF	TGTGCCAGCAGCCAAGAGTGGGGGAGTGGCAATGAGCAGTTCTTC
TRBV9	TRBD2	TRBJ2-5	NA	CASSPRGSGGKETQYF	TGTGCCAGCAGCCCCCGGGGTAGCGGGGGGAAAGAGACCCAGTACTTC
TRBV29-1	TRBD1	TRBJ2-7	NA	CSVGDRGYEQYF	TGCAGCGTTGGGGACAGGGGCTACGAGCAGTACTTC
TRBV28	NA	TRBJ2-1	NA	CASTALGGTGSYNEQFF	TGTGCCAGCACCGCACTAGGGGGGACGGGCTCCTACAATGAGCAGTTCTTC
TRBV12-3/TRBV12-4	TRBD1	TRBJ2-4	few	CASSRTGGWVAKNIQYF	TGTGCCAGCAGTAGGACAGGGGGCTGGGTAGCCAAAAACATTCAGTACTTC
TRBV20-1	TRBD2	TRBJ2-1	NA	CSARGLASYSEQFF	TGCAGTGCTAGGGGACTAGCGAGTTACAGTGAGCAGTTCTTC
TRBV28	NA	TRBJ2-7	NA	CASLRSAAYEQYF	TGTGCCAGTCTCAGGTCCGCAGCGTACGAGCAGTACTTC
TRBV27	TRBD1	TRBJ2-3	many	CASSKETGGDDTQYF	TGTGCCAGCAGTAAGGAGACAGGGGGCGACGATACGCAGTATTTT
TRBV20-1	TRBD2	TRBJ2-3	NA	CSASPGTSGRTDTQYF	TGCAGTGCTAGCCCCGGGACTAGCGGGAGAACAGATACGCAGTATTTT
TRBV6-5	TRBD2	TRBJ2-1	NA	CASRSSGENEQFF	TGTGCCAGCAGGAGTAGCGGGGAGAATGAGCAGTTCTTC
TRBV27	TRBD1	TRBJ1-2	NA	CASRTGNYGHTF	TGTGCCAGCAGGACAGGGAACTATGGCCACACCTTC
TRBV29-1	TRBD1	TRBJ2-7	few	CSVLRTGKEDEQYF	TGCAGCGTCCTACGGACAGGGAAAGAGGACGAGCAGTACTTC
TRBV25-1	NA	TRBJ1-5	NA	CASSDPGFNQPQHF	TGTGCCAGCAGTGACCCAGGGTTCAATCAGCCCCAGCATTTT
TRBV28	NA	TRBJ2-1	NA	CASSLSAGQAYNEQFF	TGTGCCAGCAGTTTAAGCGCGGGACAAGCCTACAATGAGCAGTTCTTC
TRBV20-1	TRBD2	TRBJ2-5	few	CSAVGVAGNQETQYF	TGCAGTGCTGTCGGGGTAGCGGGGAACCAAGAGACCCAGTACTTC
TRBV28	NA	TRBJ2-1	NA	CATGTYNEQFF	TGTGCGACCGGGACTTACAATGAGCAGTTCTTC
TRBV27	NA	TRBJ2-7	few	CASSLNRAGYEQYF	TGTGCCAGCAGTTTAAACAGGGCAGGCTACGAGCAGTACTTC
TRBV7-9	NA	TRBJ1-5	NA	CASSFLAGPQHF	TGTGCCAGCAGCTTTTTGGCTGGGCCCCAGCATTTT
TRBV4-3	TRBD2	TRBJ2-2	NA	CASSQDLQLAVNTGELFF	TGCGCCAGCAGCCAAGATCTGCAGCTAGCGGTTAACACCGGGGAGCTGTTTTTT
TRBV10-3	NA	TRBJ2-7	NA	CAISGQGLDEQYF	TGTGCCATCAGTGGACAGGGACTGGACGAGCAGTACTTC
TRBV5-1	TRBD2	TRBJ2-7	NA	CASSLGISGTTEQYF	TGCGCCAGCAGCTTGGGTATTAGCGGGACAACCGAGCAGTACTTC
TRBV15	NA	TRBJ2-1	NA	CATSRDSRLNEQFF	TGTGCCACCAGCAGAGATTCGCGACTCAATGAGCAGTTCTTC
TRBV5-1	TRBD2	TRBJ2-7	NA	CASSTTSGRPSYEQYF	TGCGCCAGCAGCACCACTAGCGGGAGGCCCTCCTACGAGCAGTACTTC
TRBV20-1	NA	TRBJ2-1	NA	CSAKGVFHNEQFF	TGCAGTGCTAAGGGGGTCTTCCACAATGAGCAGTTCTTC
TRBV6-1	NA	TRBJ2-3	medium-sized	CASSEIGTDTQYF	TGTGCCAGCAGTGAGATCGGCACAGATACGCAGTATTTT
TRBV5-1	NA	TRBJ2-7	many	CASSWESSYEQYF	TGCGCCAGCAGCTGGGAGTCGTCCTACGAGCAGTACTTC
TRBV11-2	TRBD1	TRBJ2-7	NA	CASSGTGDEQYF	TGTGCCAGCAGCGGGACAGGGGACGAGCAGTACTTC
TRBV6-1	TRBD2	TRBJ2-5	NA	CAGKYGLAGRQSKETQYF	TGTGCCGGCAAATACGGGCTAGCGGGGAGACAATCGAAGGAGACCCAGTACTTC
TRBV6-5	NA	TRBJ2-3	NA	CASKRGGVYRDTQYF	TGTGCCAGCAAAAGGGGGGGCGTTTATAGAGATACGCAGTATTTT
TRBV29-1	TRBD2	TRBJ2-3	NA	CSVNGLAGGTDTQYF	TGCAGCGTTAACGGCCTAGCGGGAGGGACAGATACGCAGTATTTT
TRBV5-5	NA	TRBJ2-2	NA	CASSLETHTGELFF	TGTGCCAGCAGCTTGGAGACTCACACCGGGGAGCTGTTTTTT
TRBV5-1	NA	TRBJ2-7	NA	CASSLENSHEQYF	TGCGCCAGCAGCTTGGAGAACTCCCACGAGCAGTACTTC